This TCR beta chain was found in a study of T cell repertoires in cytomegalovirus infection. At the level of the study: Indications of both CMV infection and matching HLA type were provided by public TCR beta signatures. Study findings and constraints: Individuals carrying CMV plus the relevant HLA were identified by cumulative frequency of public TCR beta families.

This clonotype was observed a handful of times. Its antigen is still unknown. Each CDR3 protein gets one entry after TCRdb re-called the reads with MiXCR. The table has nearly 450,000 distinct CDR3 sequences, 31% seen once. The germline V gene encodes CDR1 MDHEN and CDR2 SYDVKM. V lost 2 bases, J lost 6 bases, and 8 bases lay in between. The CDR3 runs to 13 residues. This clonotype originated in a human donor in good health (CMV status not recorded). Some clones in this sample may be carry-over from other donors' samples. The chain is built from TRBV28 and TRBJ1-5; TRBD1 is a possible D gene (5 bases). Sequenced: PBMCs. The CDR3 DNA follows: TGTGCCAGCAGTTTACTAGGGGTTCAGCCCCAGCATTTT. As protein: CASSLLGVQPQHF.